Below, one TCR beta chain is given with its context. Its antigen is not known. J was trimmed by 6 bases and V by 6 bases; bases with no gene match: 5. Germline V gene data show CDR1 as SGHTA and CDR2 as FQGTGA. The CDR3 totals 15 residues. The source of the sample is a study of OX40 agonist ivuxolimab in advanced cancers. Here immunoSEQ multiplex PCR was the method, and the copy in TCRdb shows in-frame clones only, minus some. The sample shows tens of thousands of clones, roughly 82% of them seen only once. Notes on the study in general: In the expanded peripheral T cells, antigen specificity was never determined.

The V and J genes are TRBV7-3 and TRBJ2-1, with 13 bases identical to TRBD2. The sequenced sample was CD4+ or CD8+ T cells sorted from blood, obtained in a trial of the OX40 agonist ivuxolimab. The clonotype comes from an adult with an advanced solid tumor such as melanoma, head and neck, liver or kidney cancer. The CDR3 region is CASRMTSGGFNEQFF. CDR3 sequence (DNA): TGTGCCAGCAGGATGACTAGCGGGGGGTTCAATGAGCAGTTCTTC.